This TCR beta chain appears in the sequencing data of a study of CXCR3-negative and CXCR3-positive naive CD8 T cells (dated by TCRdb to between 2018 and 2021). Regarding the study in general: In total, roughly 150 million TRB reads were obtained, or roughly 1.5 +/- 0.3 million reads per library. Data from roughly twelve donors, pooled across two independent experiments, went into the diversity and physicochemical repertoire analyses. For the TRBV-TRBJ cluster analysis, the naive subsets came from roughly 5 donors, while the memory cells came from 3 donors. What the study reported, not specific to this receptor: Freshly isolated PBMCs were used for most assays because CXCR3 expression went down partially after cryopreservation. Repertoire diversity was comparably high in both naive subsets but much lower in memory CD8+ T cells. Because surface CD5, which has been linked to self-reactivity in mice, was comparable between naive subsets, TCR interaction strength was also inferred from TRB CDR3 physicochemical properties. TRB CDR3s from CXCR3-positive naive cells showed higher hydrophobicity (lower Kidera factor 4), lower energy, and higher strength and volume indices than CXCR3-negative naive cells. Within the same donor, TRBV-TRBJ usage looked similar between naive CXCR3-negative and CXCR3-positive cells, but memory cells had distinct patterns.

Each CD8+ T cell subset was flow-sorted in triplicate, and 300,000 or so cells per subset were placed directly into RLT lysis buffer. Naive CD8+ T cells were defined stringently as CD45RO-CCR7+CD27+CD95- to exclude memory contaminants. Peripheral blood mononuclear cells were isolated from buffy coats using standard density gradient centrifugation. A FACSAria III was used to flow-sort naive CD8+ T cells into CXCR3-negative and CXCR3-positive populations. Total RNA was extracted from sorted cells using an RNeasy Mini Kit. For this clonotype: There is no known antigen for this receptor.

The CDR3 runs 17 amino acids, cysteine and phenylalanine included. The coding DNA is unavailable. The germline V gene yields ENHRY for CDR1 and SYGVKD for CDR2. The reads were generated on a NextSeq 550. The Human TCR Profiling Kit (MiLaboratory) was used to make UMI-labeled 5' RACE TRB cDNA libraries. cDNA synthesis used the entire amount of extracted RNA, and PCR amplification then used the entire amount of cDNA produced. Libraries were prepared in parallel using an identical number of PCR cycles. For the original study's pipeline: MIGEC and MiXCR extracted about 57,000 +/- 9,900 unique UMI-labeled TRB cDNA molecules per library, requiring at least two reads per UMI. An average of roughly 40,000 +/- 10,000 functional in-frame TRB CDR3 nucleotide clonotypes without stop codons was found per library. Diversity metrics, including normalized Shannon-Wiener and Chao1, were computed in VDJtools after downsampling to 5000 UMI-labeled TRB molecules per sample. For the central five CDR3 residues, VDJtools calculated physicochemical properties weighted by clonotype size, namely interaction energy, strength, volume and Kidera factor 4. The reads, reprocessed by TCRdb, yield one row per CDR3 protein sequence and no DNA. None of the V and J calls come from the authors' own analysis; TCRdb made them. The table of this sample itemizes 75,000 to 100,000 distinct CDR3 sequences. In total, the top ten clones hold about 1.4% of the sample.

Material: naive CXCR3- CD8+ T cells from blood. This specimen's cell subset or site label, per the study, means: CD45RO-CCR7+CD27+CD95- naive CD8+ T cells lacking CXCR3 (TNR3-). The clonotype originates from a human donor in good health. Some clones in this sample may be carry-over from other donors' samples. The rearrangement joined TRBV10-3 to TRBJ2-1; TCRdb's D gene call, TRBD2, goes unchecked for lack of DNA. The CDR3 in this case is CAISEIKLAGVHNEQFF.